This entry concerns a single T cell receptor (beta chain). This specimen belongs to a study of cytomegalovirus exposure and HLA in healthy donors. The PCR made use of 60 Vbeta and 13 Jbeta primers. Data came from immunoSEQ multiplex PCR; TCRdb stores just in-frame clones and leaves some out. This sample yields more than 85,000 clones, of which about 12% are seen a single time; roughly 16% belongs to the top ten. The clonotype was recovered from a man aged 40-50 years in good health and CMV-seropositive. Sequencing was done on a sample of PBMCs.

The CDR3 nucleotides are TGTGCCTGGAGTAAGGGGCTAGCGGGAGGCTACGAGCAGTACTTC. This codes for CAWSKGLAGGYEQYF. V gene TRBV30 combines with J gene TRBJ2-7, with 11 positions matching TRBD2. The germline CDR1 and CDR2 sequences are GTSNPN and SVGIG (reference sequence). V shed 2 bases, J shed 3 bases, and the junction held 6 bases outside the gene matches. The CDR3 is made up of 15 amino acids. Full variable domain (remainder filled in from reference TRBV30 and TRBJ2-7): SQTIHQWPATLVQPVGSPLSLECTVEGTSNPNLYWYRQAAGRGLQLLFYSVGIGQISSEVPQNLSASRPQDRQFILSSKKLLLSDSGFYLCAWSKGLAGGYEQYFGPGTRLTVT.